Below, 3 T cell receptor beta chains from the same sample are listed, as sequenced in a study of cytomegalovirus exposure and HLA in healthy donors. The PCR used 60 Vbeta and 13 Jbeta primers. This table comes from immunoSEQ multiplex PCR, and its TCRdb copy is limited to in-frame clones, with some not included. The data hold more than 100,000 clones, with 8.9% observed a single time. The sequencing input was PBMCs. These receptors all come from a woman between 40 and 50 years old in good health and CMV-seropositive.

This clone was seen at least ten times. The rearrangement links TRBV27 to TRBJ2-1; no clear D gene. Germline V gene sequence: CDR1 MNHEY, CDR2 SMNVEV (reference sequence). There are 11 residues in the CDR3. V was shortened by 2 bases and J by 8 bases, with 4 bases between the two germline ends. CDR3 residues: CASSLRDEQFF. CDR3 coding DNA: TGTGCCAGCAGTTTACGCGATGAGCAGTTCTTC.

CDR3 protein: CAIREIEDTEAFF. The CDR3 DNA is TGTGCCATCAGAGAGATAGAGGATACTGAAGCTTTCTTT. The rearrangement joins TRBV10-3 to TRBJ1-1; D uncertain. This CDR3 contains 13 residues. V was pared by 6 bases and J by 5 bases, with 13 bases between. Germline loops: CDR1 ENHRY, CDR2 SYGVKD.

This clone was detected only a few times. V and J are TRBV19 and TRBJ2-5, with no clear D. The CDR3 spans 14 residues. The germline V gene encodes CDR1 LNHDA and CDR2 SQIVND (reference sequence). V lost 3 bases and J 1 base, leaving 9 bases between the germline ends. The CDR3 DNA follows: TGTGCCAGTAGTATTCGTCCAGGCCAAGAGACCCAGTACTTC. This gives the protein CASSIRPGQETQYF.